This is a list of T cell receptor beta chains from one sample in a study of control samples from healthy donors and cancer patients. Repertoires were generated with immunoSEQ multiplex PCR, while TCRdb's copy carries only in-frame clones and drops some. The table lists roughly 84,000 clones, about nine tenths of them singletons. Sequenced material: blood. The receptor source for this set is a man aged 45 to 65 in good health. CDR3s include the opening cysteine and the closing phenylalanine or tryptophan. A D gene is named only where the DNA matches it firmly. Clone size is stated in some rows and not others, as once, few, many or a class when expanded.

NA	NA	TRBV12-3/TRBV12-4	TRBJ1-1	TGTGCCAGCAGTTCGGCCGGGAACACTGAAGCTTTCTTT	CASSSAGNTEAFF
NA	NA	TRBV6-4	TRBJ1-1	TGTGCCAGCAGAAGGACGATCTCCACTGAAGCTTTCTTT	CASRRTISTEAFF
NA	NA	TRBV15	TRBJ2-3	TGTGCCACCAGCAGAGGGGCAGGGATCCTTGGGGATACGCAGTATTTT	CATSRGAGILGDTQYF
NA	NA	TRBV30	TRBJ1-5	TGTGCCTGGAGTGTAGGCTCAGTCAATCAGCCCCAGCATTTT	CAWSVGSVNQPQHF
NA	once	TRBV11-2	TRBJ1-4	TGTGCCAGCAGCTTACTTCCAGGGGAAAAACTGTTTTTT	CASSLLPGEKLFF
TRBD1	NA	TRBV12-3/TRBV12-4	TRBJ1-2	TGTGCCAGCAGCCTAGACAGGGGTTATGGCTACACCTTC	CASSLDRGYGYTF
NA	once	TRBV7-8	TRBJ1-5	TGTGCCAGCAGCTTATCGGGGATCAATCAGCCCCAGCATTTT	CASSLSGINQPQHF
NA	NA	TRBV6-2/TRBV6-3	TRBJ1-5	TGTGCCAGCAGTGGCAGGGCGAGCGCTCAGCCCCAGCATTTT	CASSGRASAQPQHF
TRBD1	NA	TRBV27	TRBJ1-5	TGTGCCAGCAGCCCTGAGACAGGGCAGGATCAGCCCCAGCATTTT	CASSPETGQDQPQHF
NA	NA	TRBV3-1/TRBV3-2	TRBJ1-2	TGTGCCAGCAGCCAAGATTTGAAGGGACGAGCTTATGGCTACACCTTC	CASSQDLKGRAYGYTF
NA	NA	TRBV30	TRBJ2-2	TGTGCCCGCTCGACCGGATCGGGGGTCCACACCGGGGAGCTGTTTTTT	CARSTGSGVHTGELFF
NA	NA	TRBV5-1	TRBJ1-6	TGCGCCAGCAGCTTGGCCCAGTCTAATTCACCCCTCCACTTT	CASSLAQSNSPLHF
NA	NA	TRBV19	TRBJ2-2	TGTGCCAGTAGTAAAAGAAGGTCTAGCGAAAGGGGGGAGCTGTTTTTT	CASSKRRSSERGELFF
NA	NA	TRBV4-1	TRBJ1-1	TGCGCCAGCAGCCAAGAGGGGATGGTAGGGAGAGGGACTGAAGCTTTCTTT	CASSQEGMVGRGTEAFF
TRBD1	once	TRBV7-9	TRBJ1-4	TGTGCCAGCAGCTTAGGGGACAGGGCGGTTGAAAAACTGTTTTTT	CASSLGDRAVEKLFF
NA	NA	TRBV12-3/TRBV12-4	TRBJ1-6	TGTGCCAGCTCCTCCCGGGGTGATTCACCCCTCCACTTT	CASSSRGDSPLHF
TRBD2	NA	TRBV7-2	TRBJ2-1	TGTGCCAGCAGCTTAGACCAAGCGGGGGTAGGGGAGCAGTTCTTC	CASSLDQAGVGEQFF
TRBD1	NA	TRBV4-1	TRBJ1-5	TGCGCCAGCAGCCAACCGGGACAGGGGATGAAGCCCCAGCATTTT	CASSQPGQGMKPQHF
TRBD1	NA	TRBV5-6	TRBJ1-1	TGTGCCAGCAGCTCCAGGGGACAGGGTCTAGGGACTGAAGCTTTCTTT	CASSSRGQGLGTEAFF
NA	NA	TRBV5-8	TRBJ2-7	TGTGCCAGCAGAGACGTTTCCTACGAGCAGTACTTC	CASRDVSYEQYF
NA	NA	TRBV29-1	TRBJ2-3	TGCAGCGTTGTTGGGCGGCTTGCAGATACGCAGTATTTT	CSVVGRLADTQYF
TRBD1	NA	TRBV29-1	TRBJ1-1	TGCAGCGGCGGACAGGGGAACACTGAAGCTTTCTTT	CSGGQGNTEAFF